Shown below are 28 T cell receptor beta chains from a single sample sequenced in a study of blood T cell repertoires in COVID-19. Clones were sequenced by immunoSEQ multiplex PCR, and TCRdb holds only the in-frame ones, with some missing. The data show about 370,000 clones, about 90% seen once. The sequenced sample consisted of peripheral blood. Receptors were obtained from a woman in her twenties or thirties with COVID-19, enrolled during active disease.

This clone was recorded once. CDR3 nucleotide sequence: TGTGCCTGGTCTACTTCTAGATACCAAGAGACCCAGTACTTC. The encoded protein is CAWSTSRYQETQYF. V usage is TRBV30 and J usage is TRBJ2-5; D is unresolved. This CDR3 is 14 amino acids long. Trimming removed 5 bases from V and 0 bases from J, with 13 bases in between. The germline V gene encodes CDR1 GTSNPN and CDR2 SVGIG (reference sequence).

Only one count was recorded for this clone. J is TRBJ2-3 and V is TRBV6-5, with TRBD1 identical over 8 bases. The germline CDR1 and CDR2 sequences are MNHEY and SVGAGI. The CDR3 loop spans 13 amino acids. With 4 bases clipped from V and 6 bases from J, the junction kept 3 bases outside the gene matches. This CDR3 is CASSFGQGDTQYF. The CDR3 region has the DNA TGTGCCAGCAGTTTCGGACAGGGCGATACGCAGTATTTT.

The J gene is TRBJ2-2, the V gene TRBV11-2; no definite D call. The CDR3 sequence is 15 residues long. V was clipped by 1 base and J by 6 bases, with 12 bases between them. Germline V gene lookup returns CDR1 SGHAT and CDR2 FQNNGV. This CDR3 reads CASSLGVQDAGELFF. The CDR3 nucleotides are TGTGCCAGCAGCTTAGGGGTTCAGGATGCCGGGGAGCTGTTTTTT.

The rearrangement uses TRBV24-1 and TRBJ2-2; 8 positions agree with TRBD1. CDR3 length: 19 amino acids. Germline values: CDR1 KGHDR, CDR2 SFDVKD. V shed 4 bases, J shed 2 bases, and the junction held 14 bases outside the gene matches. CDR3 sequence reads: CATSDPDRGLDQNTGELFF. The CDR3 DNA is TGTGCCACCAGTGACCCCGACAGGGGATTAGATCAAAACACCGGGGAGCTGTTTTTT.

The chain uses TRBV7-9 and TRBJ2-5; TRBD1 matches 7 bases. Per germline, CDR1 SEHNR and CDR2 FQNEAQ (reference sequence). The CDR3 has 15 amino acids. The V segment lost 5 bases and the J segment 1 base; nucleotides outside the gene matches: 7. The CDR3 reads CASSGDRSPQETQYF. In DNA, the CDR3 is TGTGCCAGCAGCGGGGACAGATCCCCCCAAGAGACCCAGTACTTC.

V gene TRBV3-1 (or the pseudogene TRBV3-2) combines with J gene TRBJ2-7; no reliable D call. The germline gives CDR1 LGHDT, CDR2 YNNKEL (reference sequence). V lost 0 bases and J 0 bases, leaving 9 bases between the germline ends. The CDR3 loop spans 15 amino acids. CDR3 DNA: TGTGCCAGCAGCCAAGATGTTAGGAGCTCCTACGAGCAGTACTTC. Translating gives CASSQDVRSSYEQYF.

The chain couples TRBV29-1 to TRBJ2-2; 10 bases align to TRBD2. The CDR3 is 14 amino acids. Per the germline V gene, CDR1 is SQVTM and CDR2 is ANQGSEA. The V and J ends lost 7 bases and 4 bases, in that order; junction bases with no gene match: 6. The CDR3 loop is CSARTSGATGELFF. CDR3 DNA sequence: TGCAGCGCCCGGACTAGCGGAGCCACCGGGGAGCTGTTTTTT.

The chain combines TRBV5-6 with TRBJ2-3, with D possibly TRBD2 on 6 matching bases. In germline, CDR1 is SGHDT, CDR2 YYEEEE. V was pared by 5 bases and J by 4 bases, with 14 bases between. CDR3 length equals 14 residues. As DNA, the CDR3 is TGTGCCAGCAGGATCGGGAGTGGGGCAGATACGCAGTATTTT. Amino acid sequence: CASRIGSGADTQYF.

The chain uses TRBV7-8 and TRBJ2-1; 13 bases align to TRBD2. The CDR3 extends over 16 amino acids. The germline V gene has CDR1 SGHVS and CDR2 FQNEAQ. Trimming removed 5 bases from V and 6 bases from J; junction bases left unmatched: 7. The CDR3, as DNA: TGTGCCAGCAGCCCCCTGACTAGCGGGAGGCCCAATGAGCAGTTCTTC. It translates to CASSPLTSGRPNEQFF. Full variable domain (missing parts from reference TRBV7-8 and TRBJ2-1): GAGVSQSPRYKVAKRGQDVALRCDPISGHVSLFWYQQALGQGPEFLTYFQNEAQLDKSGLPSDRFFAERPEGSVSTLKIQRTQQEDSAVYLCASSPLTSGRPNEQFFGPGTRLTVL.

The chain links TRBV5-4 to TRBJ1-1; tentatively, D is TRBD1 (5 bases). The CDR3 totals 13 residues. From germline, CDR1 is SGHNT and CDR2 YYREEE (reference sequence). Trimming took off 4 bases at V and 1 base at J, with 8 bases between the two ends. Here the CDR3 reads CASSMDTNTEAFF. DNA for the CDR3: TGTGCCAGCAGCATGGACACGAACACTGAAGCTTTCTTT.

The chain combines TRBV28 with TRBJ1-5; TRBD1 matches 7 bases. The J segment lost 1 base and the V segment lost 6 bases, leaving 6 bases of the junction unmatched. This CDR3 comprises 15 residues. Germline lookup yields CDR1 MDHEN and CDR2 SYDVKM. The chain's CDR3 is CASSKYRGSNQPQHF. CDR3 coding DNA: TGTGCCAGCAGCAAATACAGGGGAAGCAATCAGCCCCAGCATTTT.

The rearrangement links TRBV24-1 to TRBJ1-5; 8 positions agree with TRBD1. Germline V CDR1 and CDR2: KGHDR, SFDVKD. The V gene end was trimmed by 4 bases and the J gene end by 4 bases; junction bases not matched to a gene: 14. This CDR3 is 18 amino acids long. The CDR3 sequence: CATSERPWTGRRNQPQHF. CDR3 sequence (DNA): TGTGCCACCAGTGAGCGCCCTTGGACAGGGCGGAGAAATCAGCCCCAGCATTTT.

V gene TRBV5-4 combines with J gene TRBJ1-6; 12 bases align to TRBD1. Germline CDR1 is SGHNT and CDR2 is YYREEE (reference sequence). The CDR3 covers 17 residues. The ends lost 4 bases at V and 9 bases at J; junction bases unmatched: 11. CDR3 in DNA: TGTGCCAGCAGCCCGGGGACAGGGGGCGCAATGTTTTCACCCCTCCACTTT. Protein product: CASSPGTGGAMFSPLHF. Drawing the rest from reference TRBV5-4 and TRBJ1-6, the complete variable domain is ETGVTQSPTHLIKTRGQQVTLRCSSQSGHNTVSWYQQALGQGPQFIFQYYREEENGRGNFPPRFSGLQFPNYSSELNVNALELDDSALYLCASSPGTGGAMFSPLHFGNGTRLTVT.

The genes are TRBV15 and TRBJ1-1; D remains ambiguous. CDR3 length: 12 residues. Trimming took 3 bases from V and 9 from J, leaving 11 bases between them. The germline V gene encodes CDR1 LNHNV and CDR2 YYDKDF (reference sequence). CDR3 region: CATSSPQHQAFF. The CDR3 region has the DNA TGTGCCACCAGCAGCCCTCAACACCAAGCTTTCTTT.

The chain links TRBV19 to TRBJ1-1; 9 bases map to TRBD1. Trimming at V came to 6 bases and at J to 0 bases, leaving 8 bases not matched to a gene. Germline-derived CDR1 and CDR2 are LNHDA and SQIVND (reference sequence). This CDR3 is 16 amino acids long. The CDR3 sequence: CASSSPGQGLNTEAFF. CDR3 DNA: TGTGCCAGTAGCTCCCCGGGACAGGGCCTGAACACTGAAGCTTTCTTT.

The chain joins TRBV2 to TRBJ1-5; 10 bases map to TRBD1. Germline CDR1 reads SNHLY; CDR2 reads FYNNEI. The junction had 7 bases not matched to a gene; V was cut back by 4 bases and J by 1 base. The CDR3 extends over 17 amino acids. The CDR3 DNA is TGTGCCAGCAGTGGCGGGACAGGGGTTCCGAGCAATCAGCCCCAGCATTTT. It encodes CASSGGTGVPSNQPQHF.

V and J are TRBV5-6 and TRBJ2-1, with 11 nucleotides matching TRBD2. This CDR3 has 16 amino acids. CDR1 SGHDT and CDR2 YYEEEE come from the germline V gene. After removal of 0 bases from V and 4 bases from J, the junction contained 3 bases not matched to a gene. CDR3 protein: CASSLVGTSGYNEQFF. CDR3 DNA: TGTGCCAGCAGCTTGGTTGGGACTAGCGGTTACAATGAGCAGTTCTTC.

The J gene is TRBJ2-7, the V gene TRBV6-6, with a weak D call TRBD2 (6 bases). Germline V gene lookup returns CDR1 MNHNY and CDR2 SVGAGI (reference sequence). The CDR3 length is 13 residues. V lost 0 bases, J lost 11 bases, and 14 bases lay in between. In DNA form, the CDR3 reads TGTGCCAGCAGTTACTCAGTTGGGCGGGGAGAGTACGTC. Translating it yields CASSYSVGRGEYV.

The chain is built from TRBV5-4 and TRBJ2-3; 7 bases agree with TRBD1. Germline CDR1 and CDR2: SGHNT and YYREEE (reference sequence). The CDR3 extends over 16 amino acids. J gave up 2 bases and V 3 bases, and 9 bases lay outside the gene matches. The CDR3 DNA follows: TGTGCCAGCAGCTCAAGCAAACAGGGGTCCACAGATACGCAGTATTTT. Protein product: CASSSSKQGSTDTQYF.

The V gene is TRBV19, the J gene TRBJ2-1, with 7 bases identical to TRBD2. The V segment lost 1 base and the J segment 10 bases; nucleotides outside the gene matches: 13. CDR1 and CDR2 from the germline V gene are LNHDA and SQIVND (reference sequence). This CDR3 has 16 amino acids. CDR3 nucleotide sequence: TGTGCCAGTAGTATAGGGGCTGCGGGAGTTCTAGAAGAGCAGTTCTTC. Translation gives CASSIGAAGVLEEQFF.

This clone has ten or more counts. The sample contains more than one DNA sequence encoding this CDR3. This sequence joins TRBV4-1 and TRBJ1-5; 7 bases map to TRBD1. The CDR3 has 17 amino acids. Germline values: CDR1 MGHRA, CDR2 YSYEKL. The V gene end was trimmed by 0 bases and the J gene end by 0 bases; junction bases not matched to a gene: 5. The CDR3 DNA reads as TGCGCCAGCAGCCAAGATCCGGGGACAGCTAGCAATCAGCCCCAGCATTTT. Its protein product is CASSQDPGTASNQPQHF.

J is TRBJ1-3 and V is TRBV28; 7 bases are a match to TRBD1. In germline, CDR1 is MDHEN, CDR2 SYDVKM. V gave up 7 bases and J gave up 2 bases; unmatched junction bases: 8. This CDR3 is built from 15 residues. The CDR3 loop is CASTIRGRTGNTIYF. The CDR3 bases are TGTGCCAGCACTATAAGGGGGCGCACTGGAAACACCATATATTTT.

The chain recombines TRBV6-1 with TRBJ1-3; 7 bases agree with TRBD1. Unmatched junction bases numbered 9, after V lost 4 bases and J lost 0 bases. Germline CDR1 reads MNHNS; CDR2 reads SASEGT. This CDR3 is 17 amino acids long. This chain's CDR3 is CASSADLGQVSGNTIYF. The CDR3 bases are TGTGCCAGCAGTGCCGACCTTGGACAGGTCTCTGGAAACACCATATATTTT.

The rearrangement links TRBV10-2 to TRBJ2-1, with D tentatively TRBD1 (6 bases). This CDR3 spans 15 amino acids. V was trimmed by 3 bases and J by 0 bases, leaving 9 bases between them. Per germline, CDR1 WSHSY and CDR2 SAAADI. The CDR3 loop is CASSDVQGSYNEQFF. CDR3 in DNA: TGCGCCAGCAGTGACGTACAGGGCTCCTACAATGAGCAGTTCTTC.

The rearrangement joins TRBV2 to TRBJ2-1; the match to TRBD2 covers 8 bases. Germline CDR1 SNHLY, CDR2 FYNNEI. Germline trimming cut 3 bases from V and 8 bases from J; bases unmatched to any gene: 3. The CDR3 sequence is 13 residues long. In DNA, the CDR3 is TGTGCCAGCAGTGAGGAGCGGGAGTATGAGCAGTTCTTC. This gives the protein CASSEEREYEQFF.

The V and J genes are TRBV24-1 and TRBJ1-2, with D possibly TRBD1 on 6 matching bases. With 4 bases removed from V and 3 bases from J, the gap between germline ends came to 17 bases. There are 16 residues in the CDR3. In germline, CDR1 is KGHDR, CDR2 SFDVKD. As DNA, the CDR3 is TGTGCCACCAGTGACCCCTGGACAGACGGGGACTATGGCTACACCTTC. Protein: CATSDPWTDGDYGYTF.

This sequence joins TRBV6-5 and TRBJ2-1, with a possible D match to TRBD2 (5 bases). The germline gives CDR1 MNHEY, CDR2 SVGAGI. V lost 0 bases and J lost 3, with 6 bases in between. The CDR3 runs to 14 residues. In DNA, the CDR3 is TGTGCCAGCAGTTACTCGGCGGGCTACAATGAGCAGTTCTTC. Translated, it gives CASSYSAGYNEQFF.

The V gene is TRBV10-1, the J gene TRBJ1-2; D call uncertain. V was clipped by 4 bases and J by 8 bases, with 14 bases between them. The CDR3 totals 13 residues. CDR1 is WNHNN, CDR2 SYGVQD, per germline (reference sequence). This CDR3 is CASSGSTGRGYTF. CDR3 nucleotides: TGCGCCAGCAGTGGGTCGACGGGGAGAGGCTACACCTTC.